This entry is about one TCR beta chain. What it binds is not known. The sample comes from a study of beta chain features in type 1 diabetes. General study points: Moderate yet significant TCRB CDR3 shortening was seen in Type 1 diabetes patients in all four CD4+ subsets. A greater similarity of naive, central memory and Treg TCRB repertoires was seen among patients than among healthy donors.

Every bit of the isolated RNA underwent reverse transcription, so sequencing read expressed TCRB transcripts. Naive, central memory and regulatory T cell samples produced a mean of approximately 3.9 million reads. Sequencing used immunoSEQ multiplex PCR; TCRdb keeps in-frame clones, though not all of them. The sample carries 680,000 or so clones, around an eighth recorded once. Averaging roughly 100 mL, one heparinised blood draw was given by each donor. CDR3 length: 15 residues. The V and J ends lost 7 bases and 0 bases respectively, with 18 bases between them. In germline, CDR1 is SQVTM, CDR2 ANQGSEA.

This TCR was sampled from a man between 18 and 29 years old with type 1 diabetes. The sequenced sample consisted of naive CD4+ T cells from blood. The chain employs TRBV29-1 and TRBJ1-1; maybe TRBD1 (5 bases). The CDR3 DNA follows: TGCAGCGCCGCCTATATTGTCAGGGTGAACACTGAAGCTTTCTTT. Amino acids: CSAAYIVRVNTEAFF.